A selection of T cell receptor beta chains follows, all from one sample in a study of cytomegalovirus exposure and HLA in healthy donors. The protocol was immunoSEQ multiplex PCR, while the TCRdb copy is restricted to in-frame clones and leaves out a portion. The profile shows 200,000 or so clones, roughly 84% of them singletons. The source material was PBMCs. These receptors were obtained from a man between 18 and 35 years old in good health and CMV-seropositive. The CDR3 runs from the conserved cysteine through the conserved F or W. The order of the fields is J gene, D gene, V gene, clone size, CDR3 protein, CDR3 DNA. D genes are given only for firm matches. Clone size is given for some rows only: seen once, a few or many times, or a class if the clone is expanded.

TRBJ1-2 | NA | TRBV5-1 | NA | CASSPDTNYGYTF | TGCGCCAGCAGCCCAGACACTAACTATGGCTACACCTTC
TRBJ1-1 | NA | TRBV6-5 | NA | CASSRGGETEAFF | TGTGCCAGCAGTAGGGGGGGAGAGACTGAAGCTTTCTTT
TRBJ1-4 | NA | TRBV7-2 | NA | CASSLGGNEKLFF | TGTGCCAGCAGCCTGGGGGGAAATGAAAAACTGTTTTTT
TRBJ1-2 | NA | TRBV5-1 | few | CASSAEGLYGYTF | TGCGCCAGCAGCGCCGAGGGTCTCTATGGCTACACCTTC
TRBJ2-2 | TRBD1 | TRBV6-1 | NA | CASSEVGGTGGTGELFF | TGTGCCAGCAGTGAAGTGGGTGGGACAGGGGGTACCGGGGAGCTGTTTTTT
TRBJ2-3 | TRBD1 | TRBV27 | NA | CASIRQGATDTQYF | TGTGCCAGCATCCGACAGGGGGCCACAGATACGCAGTATTTT
TRBJ1-2 | NA | TRBV28 | NA | CASSPPLTF | TGTGCCAGCAGTCCCCCTCTGACCTTC
TRBJ2-1 | TRBD2 | TRBV27 | NA | CASREGLAGGPVVEQFF | TGTGCCAGCAGAGAGGGACTAGCGGGAGGGCCGGTTGTTGAGCAGTTCTTC
TRBJ2-3 | NA | TRBV9 | once | CASYRFQGRDTDTQYF | TGTGCCAGCTACCGGTTCCAGGGGAGGGACACAGATACGCAGTATTTT
TRBJ1-5 | NA | TRBV28 | NA | CATQDTSQPQHF | TGTGCCACCCAGGACACCTCCCAGCCCCAGCATTTT
TRBJ1-2 | NA | TRBV9 | NA | CASSVRQDYGYTF | TGTGCCAGCAGCGTCCGACAGGACTATGGCTACACCTTC
TRBJ1-2 | NA | TRBV29-1 | NA | CSVEAAPVTMGYTF | TGCAGCGTTGAGGCCGCCCCGGTTACTATGGGCTACACCTTC
TRBJ2-3 | NA | TRBV15 | NA | CATSRSQGNTDTQYF | TGTGCCACCAGCAGATCACAGGGAAACACAGATACGCAGTATTTT
TRBJ2-1 | TRBD2 | TRBV27 | NA | CASRPPSGSGFNEQFF | TGTGCCAGCAGACCCCCTAGCGGGAGTGGGTTTAATGAGCAGTTCTTC
TRBJ1-4 | TRBD1 | TRBV30 | NA | CAWRYGTGEKLFF | TGTGCCTGGAGATACGGGACAGGTGAAAAACTGTTTTTT
TRBJ2-5 | TRBD2 | TRBV27 | NA | CASRPSSGRAGETQYF | TGTGCCAGCAGACCTTCTAGCGGGAGGGCCGGAGAGACCCAGTACTTC
TRBJ1-1 | NA | TRBV6-5 | NA | CASKSRLNTEAFF | TGTGCCAGCAAGAGTCGATTGAACACTGAAGCTTTCTTT
TRBJ2-3 | NA | TRBV30 | NA | CAWSAGSTDTQYF | TGTGCCTGGAGTGCGGGGAGCACAGATACGCAGTATTTT
TRBJ2-3 | NA | TRBV9 | NA | CASSGTGGGHHTDTQYF | TGTGCCAGCAGCGGTACTGGGGGGGGACACCACACAGATACGCAGTATTTT
TRBJ1-1 | TRBD1 | TRBV30 | NA | CAWIPGQMNTEAFF | TGTGCCTGGATACCGGGACAGATGAACACTGAAGCTTTCTTT
TRBJ2-7 | NA | TRBV28 | NA | CASSFDEQYF | TGTGCCAGCAGTTTCGACGAGCAGTACTTC
TRBJ1-2 | TRBD1 | TRBV7-9 | once | CASSPGQGIYGYTF | TGTGCCAGCAGCCCCGGACAGGGGATATATGGCTACACCTTC
TRBJ2-7 | NA | TRBV28 | NA | CASSLSGSRYEQYF | TGTGCCAGCAGTTTGTCGGGTTCACGCTACGAGCAGTACTTC
TRBJ2-7 | NA | TRBV19 | NA | CASSINGGASSYEQYF | TGTGCCAGTAGTATTAACGGCGGGGCCAGCTCCTACGAGCAGTACTTC
TRBJ2-3 | NA | TRBV7-9 | NA | CASSLEGVWATQYF | TGTGCCAGCAGCTTAGAGGGGGTGTGGGCTACGCAGTATTTT
TRBJ1-4 | TRBD1 | TRBV5-1 | NA | CASMAGQGEGEKLFF | TGCGCCAGCATGGCCGGACAGGGAGAGGGTGAAAAACTGTTTTTT
TRBJ2-1 | TRBD1 | TRBV18 | NA | CASSPRDRGGNEQFF | TGTGCCAGCTCGCCAAGGGACAGGGGAGGGAATGAGCAGTTCTTC
TRBJ2-1 | TRBD2 | TRBV2 | NA | CASSEPASGSYNEQFF | TGTGCCAGCAGTGAACCGGCTAGCGGGAGTTACAATGAGCAGTTCTTC
TRBJ1-1 | TRBD1 | TRBV7-2 | NA | CASRRDREPEAFF | TGTGCCAGCAGACGGGACAGGGAGCCTGAAGCTTTCTTT
TRBJ2-5 | TRBD2 | TRBV15 | NA | CATSSGRGETQYF | TGTGCCACCAGCTCCGGGAGGGGGGAGACCCAGTACTTC
TRBJ1-1 | NA | TRBV27 | NA | CASSDSADRYTEAFF | TGTGCCAGCAGTGACTCGGCTGACAGGTACACTGAAGCTTTCTTT
TRBJ1-1 | TRBD1 | TRBV27 | NA | CASAKQGTNTEAFF | TGTGCCAGCGCAAAACAGGGGACGAACACTGAAGCTTTCTTT
TRBJ1-5 | TRBD1 | TRBV30 | NA | CAWSVRQGAFQPQHF | TGTGCCTGGAGTGTTCGACAGGGGGCCTTTCAGCCCCAGCATTTT
TRBJ2-7 | TRBD1 | TRBV5-4 | NA | CASGDTGTGLHEQYF | TGTGCCAGCGGCGATACAGGGACAGGGTTGCACGAGCAGTACTTC
TRBJ2-1 | TRBD2 | TRBV19 | NA | CASSIGGGRNDEQFF | TGTGCCAGTAGTATAGGGGGCGGGAGAAACGATGAGCAGTTCTTC
TRBJ1-1 | NA | TRBV5-1 | NA | CASSSRNTEAFF | TGCGCCAGCAGCTCCAGGAACACTGAAGCTTTCTTT
TRBJ2-2 | TRBD1 | TRBV7-9 | once | CASSWDRAGNTGELFF | TGTGCCAGCAGCTGGGACAGGGCCGGTAACACCGGGGAGCTGTTTTTT
TRBJ2-7 | NA | TRBV29-1 | NA | CSVESGLDEQYF | TGCAGCGTAGAATCAGGGTTGGACGAGCAGTACTTC
TRBJ2-1 | TRBD2 | TRBV11-3 | NA | CASSSLAGGQQFF | TGTGCCAGCAGCTCGCTAGCGGGAGGACAACAGTTCTTC
TRBJ2-7 | NA | TRBV13 | NA | CASSLEARVRSFEQYF | TGTGCCAGCAGCTTAGAGGCCAGGGTACGGTCCTTCGAGCAGTACTTC
TRBJ2-2 | TRBD2 | TRBV7-3 | many | CASSLAASGGTGELFF | TGTGCCAGCAGCTTAGCGGCTAGCGGGGGCACCGGGGAGCTGTTTTTT
TRBJ1-1 | NA | TRBV28 | NA | CASSPGTQNTEAFF | TGTGCCAGCAGCCCCGGGACACAGAACACTGAAGCTTTCTTT
TRBJ2-2 | NA | TRBV12-2 | NA | CASRLVFRGAAGELFF | TGTGCAAGTCGCTTAGTGTTCAGGGGGGCAGCCGGGGAGCTGTTTTTT
TRBJ2-1 | TRBD2 | TRBV30 | NA | CAWSRQGLAGTTRDEQFF | TGTGCCTGGAGTAGGCAGGGCCTAGCGGGGACCACGCGGGATGAGCAGTTCTTC
TRBJ2-7 | NA | TRBV27 | NA | CASSPLAGVGEQYF | TGTGCCAGCAGTCCCTTGGCAGGGGTAGGCGAGCAGTACTTC
TRBJ2-5 | TRBD1 | TRBV6-1 | once | CASSERGQGRETQYF | TGTGCCAGCAGTGAAAGAGGACAGGGTAGAGAGACCCAGTACTTC
TRBJ1-4 | TRBD1 | TRBV5-4 | few | CASSGTGEKLFF | TGTGCCAGCAGCGGGACAGGTGAAAAACTGTTTTTT
TRBJ2-7 | TRBD1 | TRBV28 | once | CASGDRVSSYEQYF | TGTGCCAGCGGGGACAGGGTTAGCTCCTACGAGCAGTACTTC
TRBJ2-5 | TRBD1 | TRBV4-3 | NA | CASSRGTVEETQYF | TGCGCCAGCAGCCGGGGGACAGTGGAAGAGACCCAGTACTTC
TRBJ2-7 | NA | TRBV6-6 | NA | CASSWVRDEQYF | TGTGCCAGCAGTTGGGTTCGGGACGAGCAGTACTTC
TRBJ1-2 | TRBD1 | TRBV12-5 | few | CASGTDNYGYTF | TGTGCTAGCGGGACAGATAACTATGGCTACACCTTC